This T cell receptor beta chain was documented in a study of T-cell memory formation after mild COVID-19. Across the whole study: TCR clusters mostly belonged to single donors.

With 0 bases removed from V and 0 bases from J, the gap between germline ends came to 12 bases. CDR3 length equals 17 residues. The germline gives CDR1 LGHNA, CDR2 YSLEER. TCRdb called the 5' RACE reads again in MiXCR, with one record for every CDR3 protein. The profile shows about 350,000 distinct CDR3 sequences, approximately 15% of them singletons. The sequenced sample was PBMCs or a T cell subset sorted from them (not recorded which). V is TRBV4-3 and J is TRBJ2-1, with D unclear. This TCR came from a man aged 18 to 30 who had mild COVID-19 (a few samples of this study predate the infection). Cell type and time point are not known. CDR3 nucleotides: TGCGCCAGCAGCCAAGATGTACTCTTGAGCTCCTACAATGAGCAGTTCTTC. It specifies CASSQDVLLSSYNEQFF.